The next 19 T cell receptor beta chains were all read from a single sample in a study of T cells in Graves' hyperthyroidism and ophthalmopathy. TCR beta CDR3 sequences were amplified from RNA transcripts. When the TCR CDR3 underwent first-round RT-PCR, the HTBI primer set was used. One entry per CDR3 protein, called by TCRdb with MiXCR from the multiplex PCR reads. The top ten clones hold about 19% of a sample with about 410,000 distinct CDR3 sequences, about 14% of them seen once. Specimen: blood. The receptors derive from a woman aged 25-40 years with Graves' ophthalmopathy.

At least ten counts were recorded for this clonotype. J is TRBJ2-7 and V is TRBV13; D possibly corresponds to TRBD2 (5 bases). The CDR3 runs 15 residues. With 0 bases removed from V and 3 bases from J, the gap between germline ends came to 12 bases. CDR1 and CDR2 from the germline V gene are PRHDT and FYEKMQ (reference sequence). CDR3 sequence (DNA): TGTGCCAGCAGCTTAGGCTCGGGGTTTGGCTACGAGCAGTACTTC. Amino acid sequence: CASSLGSGFGYEQYF.

This clonotype has at least ten counts. V is TRBV11-3 and J is TRBJ2-5, with a tentative D call TRBD1 (6 bases). This CDR3 contains 14 residues. V was trimmed by 3 bases and J by 2 bases, leaving 10 bases between them. Germline V gene sequence: CDR1 SGHNT, CDR2 YENEEA. CDR3 sequence reads: CASSFGTRQETQYF. CDR3 coding DNA: TGTGCCAGCAGCTTTGGGACACGTCAAGAGACCCAGTACTTC.

This clonotype was detected many times. This chain connects TRBV3-1 to TRBJ1-1, with 9 bases identical to TRBD1. The CDR3 is made up of 15 amino acids. Per the germline V gene, CDR1 is LGHDT and CDR2 is YNNKEL (reference sequence). Trimming took 2 bases from V and 11 from J; bases not matched to a gene: 12. CDR3 nucleotides: TGTGCCAGCAGCCAATCCGGGACAGGGTTGAATATGGCTTTCTTT. Its protein is CASSQSGTGLNMAFF.

This clonotype was observed a handful of times. The V and J genes are TRBV27 and TRBJ1-4, with TRBD1 matching 10 bases. CDR1 is MNHEY, CDR2 SMNVEV, per germline (reference sequence). J lost 8 bases, V lost 3 bases, and 6 bases had no gene match. CDR3 length: 15 residues. The CDR3 reads CASSLIGTGVEKLFF. CDR3 DNA: TGTGCCAGCAGTTTGATTGGGACAGGGGTGGAAAAACTGTTTTTT.

The table lists this clonotype with many counts. The chain carries TRBV2 and TRBJ2-1; 7 bases fit TRBD1. Germline CDR1 and CDR2: SNHLY and FYNNEI. This CDR3 comprises 13 residues. V lost 5 bases and J lost 9; bases outside the gene matches: 7. CDR3 region: CASSQQQGSEQFF. The CDR3 DNA is TGTGCCAGCAGTCAACAACAGGGGAGTGAGCAGTTCTTC.

This clonotype was found a few times. This chain links TRBV4-1 with TRBJ1-1; TRBD1 matches 7 bases. Germline trimming cut 0 bases from V and 0 bases from J; bases unmatched to any gene: 10. The CDR3 loop spans 18 amino acids. CDR1 and CDR2 (germline): MGHRA, YSYEKL. The CDR3 DNA reads TGCGCCAGCAGCCAAGATCAGCCCCCACAGGGGATGAACACTGAAGCTTTCTTT. This gives the protein CASSQDQPPQGMNTEAFF.

This clonotype has a count of ten or more. The chain has TRBV7-6 and TRBJ2-3, with D perhaps TRBD2 (5 bases). Germline V gene sequence: CDR1 SGHVS, CDR2 FNYEAQ. This CDR3 region has 16 residues. The ends were cut back, 1 base at V and 1 base at J, with 12 bases in the middle. Here the CDR3 DNA reads TGTGCCAGCAGCTTAGGTCCGGGGTGGGGCACAGATACGCAGTATTTT. It translates to CASSLGPGWGTDTQYF.

This clonotype has at least ten counts. V and J are TRBV6-6 and TRBJ1-5; maybe TRBD1 (6 bases). In germline, CDR1 is MNHNY, CDR2 SVGAGI (reference sequence). The CDR3 is made up of 15 amino acids. V shed 2 bases and J shed 0 bases, with 8 bases lying between them. The CDR3 DNA sequence: TGTGCCAGCAGTTACGGGGGCCATAGCAATCAGCCCCAGCATTTT. Its translation: CASSYGGHSNQPQHF.

The rearrangement links TRBV28 to TRBJ2-4, with a weak D call TRBD1 (6 bases). The CDR3 totals 16 residues. CDR1 MDHEN and CDR2 SYDVKM come from the germline V gene. V was cut by 8 bases and J by 0 bases, with 17 bases left in between. CDR3 sequence: CASPPPGQLAKNIQYF. The CDR3 bases are TGTGCCAGCCCTCCCCCTGGACAGCTAGCCAAAAACATTCAGTACTTC.

At least ten counts were recorded for this clonotype. The rearrangement links TRBV12-3 or TRBV12-4 to TRBJ2-5, with 7 bases matching TRBD2. V was pared by 6 bases and J by 3 bases, with 7 bases of the junction left unmatched. The CDR3 totals 14 residues. The CDR3 loop reads CASRPVAGEETQYF. The CDR3 DNA sequence: TGTGCCAGCAGACCGGTGGCGGGGGAAGAGACCCAGTACTTC.

This clonotype was seen just once. The chain links TRBV20-1 to TRBJ1-5, with D uncertain. Trimming removed 6 bases at V and 9 bases at J, with 12 bases between. Germline CDR1 is DFQATT and CDR2 is SNEGSKA (reference sequence). This CDR3 is 11 amino acids long. CDR3 sequence: CSASLRGPQHF. Here the CDR3 DNA reads TGCAGTGCCTCCCTACGGGGGCCCCAGCATTTT.

The chain recombines TRBV6-5 with TRBJ2-2; 9 bases align to TRBD1. The CDR3 is made up of 16 amino acids. With 5 bases clipped from V and 3 bases from J, the junction kept 7 bases outside the gene matches. The germline CDR1 and CDR2 sequences are MNHEY and SVGAGI. The CDR3 DNA sequence: TGTGCCAGCAGTAACCCGGGACAGGGCCACACCGGGGAGCTGTTTTTT. The encoded protein is CASSNPGQGHTGELFF.

This clonotype was detected a few times. The chain recombines TRBV24-1 with TRBJ1-5, with D tentatively TRBD1 (5 bases). There are 13 residues in the CDR3. With 9 bases removed from V and 7 bases from J, the gap between germline ends came to 15 bases. The germline gives CDR1 KGHDR, CDR2 SFDVKD. CDR3 in DNA: TGTGCCACCCGATATCAGGGTACACAGCCCCAGCATTTT. This encodes CATRYQGTQPQHF.

This clonotype was seen many times. The J gene is TRBJ1-6, the V gene TRBV12-3 or TRBV12-4, with a tentative D call TRBD1 (6 bases). CDR3 length: 15 residues. With 4 bases removed from V and 9 bases from J, the gap between germline ends came to 16 bases. The CDR3 here is CASSSPGVWGSPLHF. DNA of the CDR3: TGTGCCAGCAGTTCTCCAGGGGTTTGGGGTTCACCCCTCCACTTT.

This clonotype has at least ten counts. The chain couples TRBV11-3 to TRBJ2-1; 7 nucleotides align to TRBD1. V lost 5 bases and J lost 3; bases outside the gene matches: 10. This CDR3 has 16 residues. Germline loops: CDR1 SGHNT, CDR2 YENEEA. CDR3 DNA sequence: TGTGCCAGCAGCCCAGTGATCAGACAGGGCTACAATGAGCAGTTCTTC. It codes for CASSPVIRQGYNEQFF.

This clonotype was seen ten or more times. The V call is TRBV19, the J call TRBJ2-3; TRBD1 aligns across 7 bases. Germline values: CDR1 LNHDA, CDR2 SQIVND (reference sequence). CDR3 length: 17 residues. With 4 bases clipped from V and 2 bases from J, the junction kept 12 bases outside the gene matches. The CDR3 nucleotides read TGTGCCAGTAGTACAAGGACAGGCCGGTCAACCACAGATACGCAGTATTTT. It encodes CASSTRTGRSTTDTQYF.

This clonotype appeared many times. This chain connects TRBV2 to TRBJ2-3, with a tentative D call TRBD1 (6 bases). The germline gives CDR1 SNHLY, CDR2 FYNNEI. Trimming stripped 6 bases from V and 3 bases from J, with 10 bases between. The length of the CDR3 is 13 residues. DNA of the CDR3: TGTGCCAGCAGAGGACAGCGAACAGATACGCAGTATTTT. This sequence encodes CASRGQRTDTQYF.

This clonotype was picked up many times. The rearrangement links TRBV6-2 or TRBV6-3 to TRBJ1-1, with a tentative D call TRBD1 (5 bases). Germline V CDR1 and CDR2: MNHEY, SVGEGT. V was cut by 6 bases and J by 2 bases, with 13 bases left in between. The CDR3 runs to 14 residues. CDR3 in amino acids: CASRPIRDNTEAFF. The CDR3 DNA sequence: TGTGCCAGCAGGCCCATCAGGGATAACACTGAAGCTTTCTTT.

Only a few counts were recorded for this clonotype. The genes are TRBV19 and TRBJ2-5, with D maybe TRBD2 (7 bases). This CDR3 has 15 residues. Germline V gives CDR1 LNHDA, CDR2 SQIVND (reference sequence). V was shortened by 3 bases and J by 4 bases, with 15 bases between the two germline ends. CDR3 sequence (DNA): TGTGCCAGTAGTATTTCGGGGGGCGAGCCAGAGACCCAGTACTTC. This gives the protein CASSISGGEPETQYF.